A single TCR beta chain is shown here with its context. Libraries were prepared by immunoSEQ multiplex PCR; TCRdb keeps only in-frame clonotypes and omits some of them. The sample has 60,000 to 75,000 clones, around 87% seen once; the top ten hold around 2.3%. Per the germline V gene, CDR1 is SGHRS and CDR2 is YFSETQ. The CDR3 consists of 16 residues. The V and J ends lost 3 bases and 7 bases, in that order; junction bases with no gene match: 15. The data derive from a study of control samples from healthy donors and cancer patients. This chain joins TRBV5-1 and TRBJ2-7, with 8 nucleotides matching TRBD1. The TCR originated in a woman between 45 and 65 years old with head and neck cancer. The sample consisted of PBMCs. The CDR3 protein is CASSSDRVEILGEQYF. The CDR3 nucleotides are TGCGCCAGCAGCTCGGACAGGGTGGAAATTCTAGGGGAGCAGTACTTC.